These 27 T cell receptor beta chains share one sample of origin, sequenced in a study of vaccination effects on CD4 cells after COVID-19. The repertoire was sequenced with immunoSEQ multiplex PCR; TCRdb's copy has only in-frame clones and lacks some. The data contain around 49,000 clones, 72% of them seen just once; the ten biggest clones take up 9.5% to 10%. With around ten days of culture completed, CD4+ T cells were isolated. Two-dose BNT162b2 or mRNA-1273 vaccination was given to participants. These TCRs are of unknown antigen specificity. Material: CD4+ T cells from PBMCs cultured without peptide, obtained after COVID-19 vaccination. These receptors were obtained from a human donor who received a COVID-19 vaccine.

V gene TRBV5-8 combines with J gene TRBJ2-2; no clear D. CDR1 is SGHTS and CDR2 is YDEGEE in the germline V gene. The CDR3 spans 16 residues. Trimming stripped 0 bases from V and 1 base from J, with 10 bases between. In DNA form, the CDR3 reads TGTGCCAGCAGCTTGGCAGACTTCTTGAACACCGGGGAGCTGTTTTTT. Encoded protein: CASSLADFLNTGELFF.

For the CDR3, the DNA is TGTGCCTGGAGTGGGGGTACGGGTTGGGATCAGCCCCAGCATTTT. Translating it yields CAWSGGTGWDQPQHF. The chain joins TRBV30 to TRBJ1-5, with no clear D. Trimming removed 1 base at V and 5 bases at J, with 15 bases between. Germline V gene data show CDR1 as GTSNPN and CDR2 as SVGIG (reference sequence). The CDR3 runs to 15 residues. Looking up the rest from reference TRBV30 and TRBJ1-5 gives the full variable domain: SQTIHQWPATLVQPVGSPLSLECTVEGTSNPNLYWYRQAAGRGLQLLFYSVGIGQISSEVPQNLSASRPQDRQFILSSKKLLLSDSGFYLCAWSGGTGWDQPQHFGDGTRLSIL.

The V call is TRBV10-1, the J call TRBJ1-6; D is ambiguous. Between the trimmed V and J ends, which lost 9 bases and 10 bases, there was a span of 10 bases. The CDR3 consists of 11 residues. Germline-derived CDR1 and CDR2 are WNHNN and SYGVQD (reference sequence). CDR3 in DNA: TGCGCCAGGACTGCAGGATCACCCCTCCACTTT. This translates into CARTAGSPLHF.

This clone turned up a few times. The CDR3 DNA reads TGTGCCAGCAGTTACCGTGACAGGTTCTATGGCTACACCTTC. This translates into CASSYRDRFYGYTF. V usage is TRBV6-5 and J usage is TRBJ1-2, with a weak D call TRBD1 (6 bases). Trimming left V 2 bases short and J 4 bases short, with 11 bases between. Germline-derived CDR1 and CDR2 are MNHEY and SVGAGI. The CDR3 covers 14 residues.

The V call is TRBV7-9, the J call TRBJ1-1, with a weak D call TRBD1 (6 bases). Germline CDR1 is SEHNR and CDR2 is FQNEAQ (reference sequence). V was trimmed by 5 bases and J by 4 bases, leaving 17 bases between them. There are 15 residues in the CDR3. The CDR3: CASSLQTGRSTEAFF. CDR3 bases: TGTGCCAGCAGCCTCCAGACAGGTCGAAGCACTGAAGCTTTCTTT.

The rearrangement links TRBV12-5 to TRBJ2-2; D may be TRBD1 (5 bases). The CDR3 extends over 19 amino acids. CDR1 and CDR2 from the germline V gene are LGHNT and FRNRAP. The V gene lost 7 bases and the J gene lost 2 bases, with 26 bases spanning the gap. Here the CDR3 reads CASVPSKAWTQANTGELFF. The CDR3 nucleotides read TGTGCTAGTGTCCCCAGCAAGGCGTGGACACAGGCTAACACCGGGGAGCTGTTTTTT.

The chain joins TRBV5-1 to TRBJ2-1; 9 bases align to TRBD2. Germline lookup yields CDR1 SGHRS and CDR2 YFSETQ. There are 20 residues in the CDR3. J gave up 6 bases and V 1 base, and 20 bases lay outside the gene matches. CDR3: CASSLNRGVAGAPTPNEQFF. Written as DNA, the CDR3 is TGCGCCAGCAGCTTGAACCGAGGGGTAGCGGGAGCCCCCACTCCCAATGAGCAGTTCTTC.

The chain combines TRBV19 with TRBJ1-6; D unclear. The CDR3 length is 15 residues. Germline V gene lookup returns CDR1 LNHDA and CDR2 SQIVND (reference sequence). V was shortened by 7 bases and J by 0 bases, with 10 bases between the two germline ends. The CDR3 loop is CASTLTSSYNSPLHF. CDR3 DNA sequence: TGTGCCAGTACCCTGACGAGCTCCTATAATTCACCCCTCCACTTT.

J is TRBJ2-3 and V is TRBV2; D may be TRBD1 (7 bases). Trimming removed 6 bases from V and 0 bases from J, with 13 bases in between. The germline V gene encodes CDR1 SNHLY and CDR2 FYNNEI. The CDR3 totals 15 residues. CDR3 in amino acids: CASSSQGGSTDTQYF. CDR3 in DNA: TGTGCCAGCAGCTCGCAGGGGGGAAGCACAGATACGCAGTATTTT.

This rearrangement joins TRBV19 to TRBJ1-5; TRBD1 matches at 8 bases. The CDR3 length is 14 residues. Germline V gene data show CDR1 as LNHDA and CDR2 as SQIVND (reference sequence). With V trimmed by 3 bases and J by 7 bases, 5 bases remained unmatched. The CDR3 spells CASSMDYRGQPQHF. DNA for the CDR3: TGTGCCAGTAGTATGGACTACAGGGGGCAGCCCCAGCATTTT.

Points on this clone: The limits of the CDR3 on the DNA are not certain, so only TCRdb's listed CDR3 is given. V usage is TRBV6-5 and J usage is TRBJ2-2. The CDR3 is made up of 12 amino acids, end residues included. The germline CDR1 and CDR2 sequences are MNHEY and SVGAGI. CDR3 protein: CASSSSLRELFF.

The table lists this clone with a few counts. The rearrangement links TRBV4-1 to TRBJ2-3, with a tentative D call TRBD2 (6 bases). CDR3 length: 17 amino acids. The V end lost 0 bases, the J end lost 0 bases, and 13 bases lay between the germline ends. Germline assignment: CDR1 MGHRA and CDR2 YSYEKL. The CDR3: CASSQEFGSTSTDTQYF. Written as DNA, the CDR3 is TGCGCCAGCAGCCAAGAATTCGGGAGCACTAGCACAGATACGCAGTATTTT.

The rearrangement uses TRBV24-1 and TRBJ2-1; D possibly matches TRBD1 or TRBD2 (5 bases each). The CDR3 is 15 amino acids. The V and J ends lost 3 bases and 6 bases respectively, with 14 bases between them. Per the germline V gene, CDR1 is KGHDR and CDR2 is SFDVKD. The chain's CDR3 is CATSDTTGTSNEQFF. The CDR3 bases are TGTGCCACCAGTGATACAACCGGGACCAGCAATGAGCAGTTCTTC.

V is TRBV19 and J is TRBJ2-7, with 9 bases that match TRBD1. Germline CDR1 and CDR2: LNHDA and SQIVND (reference sequence). V lost 4 bases to trimming and J lost 3 bases; unmatched junction nucleotides: 1. CDR3 size: 13 residues. Here the CDR3 reads CASSTDRGYEQYF. CDR3 coding DNA: TGTGCCAGTAGTACGGACAGGGGCTACGAGCAGTACTTC.

The rearrangement joins TRBV5-5 to TRBJ1-4; tentative D call: TRBD1 (5 bases). Germline loops: CDR1 SGHKS, CDR2 YYEKEE (reference sequence). The CDR3 has 16 residues. V lost 0 bases and J 5 bases, leaving 14 bases between the germline ends. CDR3 sequence (DNA): TGTGCCAGCAGCTTGGCCGGGAGCAGGGTGAATGAAAAACTGTTTTTT. This gives the protein CASSLAGSRVNEKLFF. Full variable domain (outside the CDR3, taken from reference TRBV5-5 and TRBJ1-4): DAGVTQSPTHLIKTRGQQVTLRCSPISGHKSVSWYQQVLGQGPQFIFQYYEKEERGRGNFPDRFSARQFPNYSSELNVNALLLGDSALYLCASSLAGSRVNEKLFFGSGTQLSVL.

The chain is built from TRBV12-3 or TRBV12-4 and TRBJ2-7; 9 positions agree with TRBD2. The length of the CDR3 is 13 residues. V dropped 8 bases and J dropped 2; count of bases not matched to a gene: 4. The CDR3 nucleotides are TGTGCCAGCGGTTCTAGCGGGACCTACGAGCAGTACTTC. Protein: CASGSSGTYEQYF.

The V and J genes are TRBV5-1 and TRBJ1-2; 8 bases align to TRBD1. J lost 4 bases, V lost 4 bases, and 15 bases had no gene match. CDR1 and CDR2 (germline): SGHRS, YFSETQ. The CDR3 has 17 residues. The CDR3 protein is CASSDRGRGPRRYGYTF. The DNA of the CDR3 is TGCGCCAGCAGCGACCGGGGCAGGGGGCCCCGGCGCTATGGCTACACCTTC.

The V and J genes are TRBV4-1 and TRBJ1-2, with a possible D match to TRBD1 (5 bases). The CDR3 contains 13 residues. V was trimmed by 1 base and J by 8 bases, leaving 11 bases between them. Germline V lookup: CDR1 MGHRA, CDR2 YSYEKL. Here the CDR3 DNA reads TGCGCCAGCAGCCAAGTCATCAGGGCGGGCTACACCTTC. Residues: CASSQVIRAGYTF.

The chain has TRBV6-6 and TRBJ2-5; D might be TRBD1 (5 bases). Trimming took off 2 bases at V and 1 base at J, with 8 bases between the two ends. This CDR3 is 14 amino acids long. The germline V gene has CDR1 MNHNY and CDR2 SVGAGI (reference sequence). The CDR3: CASSYGAGQETQYF. The CDR3, as DNA: TGTGCCAGCAGTTACGGGGCAGGCCAAGAGACCCAGTACTTC.

This chain joins TRBV11-2 and TRBJ2-7, with 8 positions matching TRBD2. Per the germline V gene, CDR1 is SGHAT and CDR2 is FQNNGV. V dropped 8 bases and J dropped 1; count of bases not matched to a gene: 4. The CDR3 consists of 13 residues. The DNA of the CDR3 is TGTGCCAGCCGGGCTAGCGGGTCCTACGAGCAGTACTTC. Translation gives CASRASGSYEQYF.

This rearrangement joins TRBV9 to TRBJ2-5; TRBD2 aligns across 11 bases. The CDR3 has 17 residues. The V and J ends lost 0 bases and 4 bases, in that order; junction bases with no gene match: 8. Germline-derived CDR1 and CDR2 are SGDLS and YYNGEE. The CDR3 protein is CASSVAGSGGAVETQYF. CDR3 nucleotide sequence: TGTGCCAGCAGCGTAGCAGGTAGCGGGGGGGCCGTAGAGACCCAGTACTTC.

This chain links TRBV4-2 with TRBJ1-2; 7 bases fit TRBD1. This CDR3 contains 16 residues. CDR1 is LGHNA and CDR2 is YNFKEQ in the germline V gene. V trimming: 3 bases; J trimming: 3 bases; junction bases outside the gene matches: 10. The chain's CDR3 is CASSQSDRAIDYGYTF. The CDR3 nucleotides are TGTGCCAGCAGCCAGTCAGACAGGGCCATAGACTATGGCTACACCTTC.

This chain's CDR3 is CASSLRQGSFDEQYF. The CDR3 DNA reads TGTGCCAGCAGCTTGCGACAGGGGAGTTTTGACGAGCAGTACTTC. J is TRBJ2-7 and V is TRBV5-4, with 8 bases fitting TRBD1. J was trimmed by 5 bases and V by 1 base; bases with no gene match: 8. Germline CDR1 SGHNT, CDR2 YYREEE (reference sequence). This CDR3 has 15 residues. The complete variable domain, with remaining parts taken from reference TRBV5-4 and TRBJ2-7, reads ETGVTQSPTHLIKTRGQQVTLRCSSQSGHNTVSWYQQALGQGPQFIFQYYREEENGRGNFPPRFSGLQFPNYSSELNVNALELDDSALYLCASSLRQGSFDEQYFGPGTRLTVT.

This clone has a handful of counts. In DNA form, the CDR3 reads TGTGCCAGCAGTACCAAGGACAGGGGCTATGGCTACACCTTC. This sequence encodes CASSTKDRGYGYTF. This chain connects TRBV27 to TRBJ1-2, with 9 bases aligning to TRBD1. Losses at the gene ends were 5 bases for V and 4 bases for J; bases not matched to a gene: 5. This CDR3 has 14 amino acids. The germline V gene encodes CDR1 MNHEY and CDR2 SMNVEV (reference sequence).

This clone was observed a single time. V and J are TRBV7-6 and TRBJ2-3; 11 bases line up with TRBD2. Germline CDR1 SGHVS, CDR2 FNYEAQ. This CDR3 is built from 15 residues. J lost 4 bases, V lost 0 bases, and 0 bases had no gene match. The CDR3, as DNA: TGTGCCAGCAGCTTAGCTAGCGGGAGGGCAGATACGCAGTATTTT. It codes for CASSLASGRADTQYF.

Ten or more counts support this clone. This chain uses TRBV5-6 with TRBJ1-2; D gene uncertain. The CDR3 sequence is 12 residues long. Between the trimmed V and J ends, which lost 1 base and 5 bases, there was a span of 6 bases. The germline V gene has CDR1 SGHDT and CDR2 YYEEEE. CDR3 residues: CASSLFSYGYTF. The CDR3 coding sequence is TGTGCCAGCAGCTTGTTTTCATATGGCTACACCTTC.

Only a few counts were recorded for this clone. V is TRBV12-3 or TRBV12-4 and J is TRBJ1-2; a possible D gene is TRBD1 (6 bases). V lost 2 bases to trimming and J lost 8 bases, with 12 bases between them. The CDR3 has 13 amino acids. CDR3 sequence: CASSLNPGGGYTF. CDR3 nucleotides: TGTGCCAGCAGTTTAAACCCCGGGGGCGGCTACACCTTC.